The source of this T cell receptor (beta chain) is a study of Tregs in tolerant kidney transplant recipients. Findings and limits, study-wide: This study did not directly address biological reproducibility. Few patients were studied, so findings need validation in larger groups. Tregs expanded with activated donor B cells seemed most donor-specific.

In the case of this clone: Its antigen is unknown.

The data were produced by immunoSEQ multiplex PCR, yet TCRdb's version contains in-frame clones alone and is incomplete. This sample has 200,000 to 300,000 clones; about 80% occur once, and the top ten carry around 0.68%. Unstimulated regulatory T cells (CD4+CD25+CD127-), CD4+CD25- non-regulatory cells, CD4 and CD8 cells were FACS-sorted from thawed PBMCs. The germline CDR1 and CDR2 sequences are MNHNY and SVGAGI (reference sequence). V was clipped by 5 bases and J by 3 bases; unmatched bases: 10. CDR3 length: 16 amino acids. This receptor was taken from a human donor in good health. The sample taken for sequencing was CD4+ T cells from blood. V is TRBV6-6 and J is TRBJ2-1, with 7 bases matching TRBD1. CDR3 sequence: CASSRKPGQLYNEQFF. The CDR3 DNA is TGTGCCAGCAGTCGGAAACCGGGACAGCTCTACAATGAGCAGTTCTTC.